A single sample gave rise to the 5 T cell receptor beta chains below, sequenced in a study of blood T cell repertoires in COVID-19. Only in-frame clones appear in the TCRdb table, and some are missing; sequencing was by immunoSEQ multiplex PCR. The sample holds a few hundred thousand clones, 75% to 90% seen once. The sample consisted of PBMCs or T cells enriched from blood (not recorded which). These receptors all stem from a man aged 18 to 29 who had recovered from COVID-19.

V is TRBV14 and J is TRBJ1-2, with TRBD1 as a possible D gene (6 bases). CDR3 length: 18 amino acids. The V end was cut by 0 bases, the J end by 8 bases, with 25 bases between. Germline CDR1 reads SGHDN; CDR2 reads FVKESK. CDR3 in amino acids: CASSQDLWTAETSAGYTF. The CDR3 DNA reads TGTGCCAGCAGCCAAGATCTTTGGACAGCGGAAACAAGCGCCGGCTACACCTTC.

The V gene is TRBV21-1, the J gene TRBJ2-7; the table's D call TRBD1 went unverified against the DNA. TRBV21-1 is deemed a pseudogene. The CDR3 contains 14 residues. The CDR3 DNA reads as TGTGCCAGCAGCAAGGGACAGCAGTCCTACGAGCAGTACTTC. This gives the protein CASSKGQQSYEQYF.

V usage is TRBV6-5 and J usage is TRBJ2-1; D unclear. There are 16 residues in the CDR3. Trimming cost V 0 bases and J 8 bases, with 17 bases left between them. The V gene's germline CDR1 is MNHEY and CDR2 SVGAGI. The CDR3 bases are TGTGCCAGCAGTTACTCGCAGAGGATGGCCGGCCATGAGCAGTTCTTC. It is translated as CASSYSQRMAGHEQFF.

The chain recombines TRBV7-2 with TRBJ2-5; 9 bases align to TRBD1. The CDR3 extends over 14 amino acids. The ends lost 5 bases at V and 5 bases at J; junction bases unmatched: 6. Germline V gives CDR1 SGHTA, CDR2 FQGNSA. CDR3 sequence: CASSVTGGRETQYF. The CDR3 DNA reads TGTGCCAGCAGCGTGACAGGGGGTCGGGAGACCCAGTACTTC.

The gene calls are TRBV28 and TRBJ2-1; 9 nucleotides align to TRBD2. Looked up from germline, CDR1 is MDHEN and CDR2 is SYDVKM. Trimming at V came to 8 bases and at J to 4 bases, leaving 6 bases not matched to a gene. The CDR3 contains 14 residues. The CDR3 spells CASETSGIYNEQFF. The CDR3 coding sequence is TGTGCCAGCGAGACTAGCGGAATTTACAATGAGCAGTTCTTC.